This T cell receptor beta chain emerged from a study of T cell responses to AZD1222 COVID-19 vaccine. Study as a whole: Timing groups of about 4 and about 12 weeks for second doses were pooled. Findings and limits, study-wide: The donors showed a predominance of white British ancestry and of females, with possible underestimation of clonal diversity. After the peak T cell response, and only then, were repertoires sampled.

As regards this clone: Antigen unknown.

Sequenced by immunoSEQ multiplex PCR; TCRdb stores in-frame clones only, minus some. The table lists tens of thousands of clones, 60% to 85% of them singletons, with about 12% in the top ten. The germline CDR1 and CDR2 sequences are ENHRY and SYGVKD. The ends were cut back, 7 bases at V and 7 bases at J, with 20 bases in the middle. CDR3 length: 15 residues. The sequence came from an adult in good health. Sample: peripheral blood, taken on day 0 of AZD1222 vaccination. The chain recombines TRBV10-3 with TRBJ2-1, with D possibly matching TRBD2 (5 bases). For the CDR3, the DNA is TGTGCCATCACCCCCGGACTGGAGCCTGAGAATGAGCAGTTCTTC. It yields the protein CAITPGLEPENEQFF.